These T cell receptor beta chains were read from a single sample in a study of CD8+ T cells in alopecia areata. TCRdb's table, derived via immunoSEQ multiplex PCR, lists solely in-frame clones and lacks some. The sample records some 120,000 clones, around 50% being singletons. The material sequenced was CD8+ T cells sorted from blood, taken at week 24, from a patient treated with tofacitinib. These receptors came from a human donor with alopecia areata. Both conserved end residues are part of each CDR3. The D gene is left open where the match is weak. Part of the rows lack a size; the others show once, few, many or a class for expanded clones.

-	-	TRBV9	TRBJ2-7	TGTGCCAGCAGCGTAGGGGCGGGGGCCCCCTACGAGCAGTACTTC	CASSVGAGAPYEQYF
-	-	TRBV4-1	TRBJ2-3	TGCGCCAGCAGCCAAGTAAGGGGGGGCATCGATACGCAGTATTTT	CASSQVRGGIDTQYF
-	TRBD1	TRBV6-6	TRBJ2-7	TGTGCCAGCAATACAGGGGTCACCCTCTACGAGCAGTACTTC	CASNTGVTLYEQYF
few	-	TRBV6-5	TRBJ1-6	TGTGCCAGCGCGTGGGTCAGTGGGGCCGACTCACCCCTCCACTTT	CASAWVSGADSPLHF
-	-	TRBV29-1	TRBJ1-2	TGCAGCGTTGGAGGGATCTATGGCTACACCTTC	CSVGGIYGYTF
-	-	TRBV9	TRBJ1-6	TGTGCCAGCAGCCCCCGGGGGAGTACGCTCGATTCACCCCTCCACTTT	CASSPRGSTLDSPLHF
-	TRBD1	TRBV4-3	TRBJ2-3	TGCGCCAGCAGCCGGATCACAGGGGGCGAGGGAGATACGCAGTATTTT	CASSRITGGEGDTQYF
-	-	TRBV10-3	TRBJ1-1	TGTGCCATCGGGGACACTGAAGCTTTCTTT	CAIGDTEAFF
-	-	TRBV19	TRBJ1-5	TGTGCCAGTAGTATACCCCCAGACAATCAGCCCCAGCATTTT	CASSIPPDNQPQHF
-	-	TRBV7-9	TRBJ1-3	TGTGCCAGCAGCCTCACTGACAGCTCTGGAAACACCATATATTTT	CASSLTDSSGNTIYF
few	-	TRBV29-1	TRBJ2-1	TGCAGCGTGTTTGGGGGGCCCTACAATGAGCAGTTCTTC	CSVFGGPYNEQFF
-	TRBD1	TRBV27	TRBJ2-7	TGTGCCAGCAGTTTCGGGACAGGGACCAACGAGCAGTACTTC	CASSFGTGTNEQYF
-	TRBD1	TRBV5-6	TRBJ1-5	TGTGCCAGCAGCGGGACAGGGAACAATCAGCCCCAGCATTTT	CASSGTGNNQPQHF
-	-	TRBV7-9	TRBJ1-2	TGTGCCAGCAGCTTTGGGCAGGGGAGCTACACCTTC	CASSFGQGSYTF
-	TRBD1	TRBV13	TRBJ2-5	TGTGCCAGCAGCGCCCGGACAGGGGTTGAGACCCAGTACTTC	CASSARTGVETQYF
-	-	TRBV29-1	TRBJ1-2	TGCAGCGTTGGCGGCAGTGTCTATGGCTACACCTTC	CSVGGSVYGYTF
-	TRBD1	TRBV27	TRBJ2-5	TGTGCCAGCAGTTTATCTGCCGGGACAGGGGATGGGACCCAGTACTTC	CASSLSAGTGDGTQYF
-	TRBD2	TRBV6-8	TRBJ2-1	TGTGCCAGCAGTTACCCCCCGGGACTAGCGGGGATCTACAATGAGCAGTTCTTC	CASSYPPGLAGIYNEQFF
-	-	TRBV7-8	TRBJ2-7	TGTGCCAGCAGCTTACGGGTACGCTCCTACGAGCAGTACTTC	CASSLRVRSYEQYF
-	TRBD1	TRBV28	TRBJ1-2	TGTGCCAGCAGTTTCACAGGGGGCGACTATGGCTACACCTTC	CASSFTGGDYGYTF
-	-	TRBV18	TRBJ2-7	TGTGCCAGCTCACCTTCGGGAATGAGCGTCTACGAGCAGTACTTC	CASSPSGMSVYEQYF
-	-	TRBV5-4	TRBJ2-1	TGTGCCAGCAGCTTGCCATCCTACAATGAGCAGTTCTTC	CASSLPSYNEQFF
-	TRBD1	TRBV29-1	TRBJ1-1	TGCAGCGTTGTAGAACCGGGACAGGGGGGTAACACTGAAGCTTTCTTT	CSVVEPGQGGNTEAFF